A selection of T cell receptor beta chains follows, all from one sample in a study of siplizumab effects on memory and regulatory T cells. Repertoires were generated with immunoSEQ multiplex PCR, while TCRdb's copy carries only in-frame clones and drops some. Of about 120,000 clones detected, 90% to 95% appear once; the ten largest clones hold about 0.16%. The sample consisted of non-Treg CD4+ T cells sorted from blood. These TCRs come from a human donor in good health. Both conserved end residues are part of each CDR3. The order of the fields is J gene, V gene, D gene, clone size, CDR3 protein, CDR3 DNA. The D gene is left open where the match is weak. Clone size is shown for a subset of rows, as once, few, many or a class of expanded clone.

>TRBJ2-7|TRBV28|NA|NA
CASRIRDEQYF
TGTGCCAGCAGGATTAGGGACGAGCAGTACTTC
>TRBJ2-5|TRBV4-1|TRBD1|NA
CASSQLGDSSMNQETQYF
TGCGCCAGCAGCCAATTAGGGGACAGCAGTATGAACCAAGAGACCCAGTACTTC
>TRBJ2-7|TRBV25-1|NA|NA
CASSDPAASYEQYF
TGTGCCAGCAGTGACCCGGCGGCCTCCTACGAGCAGTACTTC
>TRBJ1-1|TRBV2|NA|few
CASRPDGNTEAFF
TGTGCCAGCAGACCCGACGGGAACACTGAAGCTTTCTTT
>TRBJ2-7|TRBV5-1|TRBD1|NA
CASSLVAGTGGYEQYF
TGCGCCAGCAGCTTGGTTGCTGGGACAGGGGGTTACGAGCAGTACTTC
>TRBJ2-6|TRBV5-4|NA|NA
CASSSPAGGANVLTF
TGTGCCAGCAGCTCTCCTGCGGGCGGGGCCAACGTCCTGACTTTC
>TRBJ1-1|TRBV7-3|NA|NA
CASSLMGGTEAFF
TGTGCCAGCAGCTTAATGGGGGGCACTGAAGCTTTCTTT
>TRBJ2-7|TRBV30|TRBD2|NA
CAWRDGLAGAYEQYF
TGTGCCTGGAGGGATGGACTAGCGGGGGCCTACGAGCAGTACTTC
>TRBJ2-7|TRBV18|NA|NA
CASSLGGGVSDEQYF
TGTGCCAGCTCACTCGGTGGAGGAGTTTCCGACGAGCAGTACTTC
>TRBJ2-7|TRBV5-1|TRBD1|NA
CASSLGDRSLTYEQYF
TGCGCCAGCAGCTTGGGGGACAGGTCTTTAACCTACGAGCAGTACTTC
>TRBJ1-1|TRBV7-8|TRBD1|NA
CASSSRRGDTEAFF
TGTGCCAGCAGCTCCCGCAGGGGGGACACTGAAGCTTTCTTT
>TRBJ2-2|TRBV2|TRBD2|NA
CASRFALAGAGELFF
TGTGCCAGCAGGTTTGCCCTAGCGGGGGCCGGGGAGCTGTTTTTT
>TRBJ2-6|TRBV6-5|NA|NA
CASSVSSGANVLTF
TGTGCCAGCAGTGTCTCCTCTGGGGCCAACGTCCTGACTTTC
>TRBJ2-7|TRBV7-2|NA|NA
CASGTRGTTTYEQYF
TGTGCCAGCGGAACCAGGGGGACTACAACCTACGAGCAGTACTTC
>TRBJ1-5|TRBV11-2|NA|NA
CASSFDRNQPQHF
TGTGCCAGCAGCTTCGACAGAAATCAGCCCCAGCATTTT
>TRBJ2-1|TRBV6-6|NA|NA
CASSTGLVMGEFF
TGTGCCAGCAGTACGGGACTCGTTATGGGAGAGTTCTTC
>TRBJ2-7|TRBV6-1|TRBD2|NA
CASSELAGGYEQYF
TGTGCCAGCAGTGAACTAGCGGGGGGCTACGAGCAGTACTTC
>TRBJ1-1|TRBV29-1|NA|once
CSVERGNTEAFF
TGCAGCGTTGAACGGGGTAACACTGAAGCTTTCTTT
>TRBJ2-2|TRBV10-3|TRBD2|NA
CATATSGGDTGELFF
TGTGCCACCGCGACTAGCGGGGGAGACACCGGGGAGCTGTTTTTT
>TRBJ2-7|TRBV28|NA|NA
CASRGPGTSYEQYF
TGTGCCAGCCGGGGACCCGGGACCTCCTACGAGCAGTACTTC
>TRBJ2-1|TRBV29-1|TRBD1|NA
CSVSSQGAYNEQFF
TGCAGCGTTTCTAGCCAGGGGGCCTACAATGAGCAGTTCTTC
>TRBJ1-2|TRBV27|NA|NA
CASSLSRLYGYTF
TGTGCCAGCAGTTTGTCCCGACTCTATGGCTACACCTTC
>TRBJ2-1|TRBV4-1|NA|NA
CASSHLGLNNEQFF
TGCGCCAGCAGCCACCTGGGCCTCAACAATGAGCAGTTCTTC
>TRBJ1-2|TRBV30|NA|NA
CAQRGGLYGYTF
TGTGCCCAAAGGGGGGGCCTCTATGGCTACACCTTC
>TRBJ1-2|TRBV28|NA|NA
CASSLEQLGYGYTF
TGTGCCAGCAGTTTGGAACAGCTAGGCTATGGCTACACCTTC
>TRBJ1-1|TRBV18|NA|NA
CASSFGDTEAFF
TGTGCCAGCTCATTCGGGGACACTGAAGCTTTCTTT
>TRBJ2-6|TRBV10-2|NA|once
CASSRGPEAKTYSGANVLTF
TGCGCCAGCAGCAGAGGGCCCGAAGCCAAGACCTATTCTGGGGCCAACGTCCTGACTTTC
>TRBJ2-5|TRBV28|NA|once
CASHREETQYF
TGTGCCAGCCACAGGGAAGAGACCCAGTACTTC
>TRBJ2-1|TRBV18|NA|NA
CASSPVEGSYNEQFF
TGTGCCAGCTCACCGGTGGAGGGCTCCTACAATGAGCAGTTCTTC
>TRBJ2-5|TRBV5-1|NA|NA
CASSLAGPPGEETQYF
TGCGCCAGCAGCTTGGCTGGACCCCCGGGGGAAGAGACCCAGTACTTC
>TRBJ1-1|TRBV27|NA|NA
CASSLAGNMNTEAFF
TGTGCCAGCAGTTTAGCAGGAAACATGAACACTGAAGCTTTCTTT
>TRBJ2-7|TRBV11-1|NA|NA
CASSLGHGETYEQYF
TGTGCCAGCAGCTTAGGACACGGTGAGACCTACGAGCAGTACTTC
>TRBJ2-5|TRBV6-1|TRBD2|NA
CASRPTSGGETQYF
TGTGCCAGCAGGCCCACTAGCGGGGGAGAGACCCAGTACTTC
>TRBJ1-4|TRBV6-1|NA|NA
CASSELGLSNEKLFF
TGTGCCAGCAGTGAGTTGGGACTGTCGAATGAAAAACTGTTTTTT
>TRBJ1-6|TRBV28|NA|NA
CASSLRGIDNSPLHF
TGTGCCAGCAGCCTAAGGGGGATCGATAATTCACCCCTCCACTTT
>TRBJ2-1|TRBV5-1|TRBD1|NA
CASRLPGGYNEQFF
TGCGCCAGCAGGCTGCCAGGGGGCTACAATGAGCAGTTCTTC
>TRBJ1-1|TRBV30|NA|few
CAWSAFGRLNTEAFF
TGTGCCTGGAGTGCCTTCGGGCGGCTAAACACTGAAGCTTTCTTT
>TRBJ2-1|TRBV28|TRBD1|NA
CASSSPGQGYNEQFF
TGTGCCAGCAGTTCCCCCGGACAGGGGTACAATGAGCAGTTCTTC
>TRBJ1-2|TRBV5-1|NA|NA
CASSLESEYGYTF
TGCGCCAGCAGCTTGGAATCAGAGTATGGCTACACCTTC
>TRBJ2-3|TRBV13|TRBD2|NA
CASSLAPSGGTDTQYF
TGTGCCAGCAGCTTAGCCCCTAGCGGGGGCACAGATACGCAGTATTTT
>TRBJ1-1|TRBV18|NA|once
CASSPPLNTEAFF
TGTGCCAGCTCACCCCCTTTGAACACTGAAGCTTTCTTT
>TRBJ2-2|TRBV7-2|NA|NA
CASRWAGAGELFF
TGTGCCAGCAGATGGGCCGGGGCCGGGGAGCTGTTTTTT